Included here is one T cell receptor (beta chain) sequence, with context. Its antigen is undetermined. The data were taken from a study of CD8 T cells in ankylosing spondylitis. General study points: A TCR beta motif of about eight highly homologous variants appeared characteristic of ankylosing spondylitis blood. Disease-associated clonotypes exhibited CD8+ identity and were relatively infrequent in peripheral blood.

One entry per CDR3 protein results from TCRdb running MiXCR on the 5' RACE reads. The sample lists hundreds of thousands of distinct CDR3 sequences, around 32% seen once, with 3.5% to 4.5% in the top ten. Trimming cost V 0 bases and J 2 bases, with 9 bases left between them. CDR1 and CDR2 (germline): SGHTA, FQGTGA. The CDR3 is made up of 15 amino acids. This receptor was obtained from a male donor with ankylosing spondylitis or in good health (not recorded which). The rearrangement joins TRBV7-3 to TRBJ2-3, with D perhaps matching TRBD1 or TRBD2 (5 bases each). The sequencing input was blood, either unsorted or a sorted T cell fraction (not recorded which). The CDR3 sequence is CASSLTGPATDTQYF. For the CDR3, the DNA is TGTGCCAGCAGCTTAACGGGACCAGCCACAGATACGCAGTATTTT.